The clone carrying this T cell receptor (beta chain) was seen only a few times. Original handling: Estimated nucleated cell counts came from reference gene primer amplification. Some clones are missing from TCRdb's copy, which holds only in-frame ones; the method was immunoSEQ multiplex PCR. Clonal size and the V and J genes are those of that table, whereas D and trimming came from the DNA. The table includes around 120,000 clones, roughly 80% detected once. This entry is derived from a study of blood T cell repertoires in COVID-19. Study-level background: The study drew acute and convalescent COVID-19 samples from the United States, Italy and Spain. PBMCs, B-cell-depleted T cells, or T cells were the source of the cDNA or gDNA that made up the material.

V shed 7 bases, J shed 4 bases, and the junction held 9 bases outside the gene matches. The germline gives CDR1 SGHAT, CDR2 FQNNGV. The CDR3 is made up of 15 amino acids. The chain couples TRBV11-2 to TRBJ2-1; 8 positions agree with TRBD2. Sequenced material: peripheral blood. This TCR was recovered from a man aged 70-80 years with acute or convalescent COVID-19. DNA for the CDR3: TGTGCCAGCATCTTTAGCGGGACATTTTACAATGAGCAGTTCTTC. Amino acid sequence: CASIFSGTFYNEQFF.